The sequence of this T cell receptor beta chain was determined in a study of T cell repertoires in cytomegalovirus infection. Study summary: Public TCR beta signatures marked donors with CMV infection and the matching HLA.

The germline gives CDR1 MGHRA, CDR2 YSYEKL. The CDR3 covers 13 residues. TCRdb re-analysed the reads in MiXCR, keeping a single row per CDR3 protein. This table has about 570,000 distinct CDR3 sequences, almost 40% appearing once. Findings of the study overall: CMV carriers with the relevant HLA were identified by cumulative public TCR beta family frequency.

To note about this clonotype: Its antigen is currently unknown. Sequence at one end of the junction differs from germline and may be a read error.

The sequence came from a human donor in good health (CMV status not recorded). Some clones in this sample may be carry-over from other donors' samples. The input for sequencing was cultured PBMCs, taken from culture after CMV antigen stimulation. The rearrangement links TRBV4-1 to TRBJ1-1; a weak D match, TRBD1 (6 bases). The CDR3 DNA reads TGCGCCAGCAGCCCTGTAAGGGGGACTGAAGCTTCCTTT. Translation: CASSPVRGTEASF.